A single sample gave rise to the 16 T cell receptor beta chains below, sequenced in a study of blood T cells in healthy people across ages. It was with a sample-barcoded 5' primer and a J-beta primer mix that a second PCR of about 6 to 12 cycles was run. TCRdb ran MiXCR on the 5' RACE reads and lists one entry per CDR3 protein. The top ten clones hold about 18% of a sample with hundreds of thousands of distinct CDR3 sequences, 29% of them seen once. Sequencing was done on a sample of blood. The receptors were gathered from a woman of 80 years or more in good health.

Concerning this clonotype itself: A clone one base away is much larger, so this may be a read error. The rearrangement uses TRBV2 and TRBJ2-7; D remains unclear. This CDR3 has 15 amino acids. Trimming stripped 6 bases from V and 7 bases from J, with 22 bases between. In germline, CDR1 is SNHLY, CDR2 FYNNEI. The CDR3 DNA is TGTGCCAGCAGGCCGTCCCCGCTCCGGGCCCATGAGCAGTACTTC. Protein sequence: CASRPSPLRAHEQYF.

This clonotype was counted between two and nine times. This chain links TRBV24-1 with TRBJ1-4; D is ambiguous. Trimming took off 4 bases at V and 6 bases at J, with 5 bases between the two ends. Germline CDR1 is KGHDR and CDR2 is SFDVKD. CDR3 length equals 12 residues. The CDR3 region has the DNA TGTGCCACCAGTGACTATGATGAAAAACTGTTTTTT. It is translated as CATSDYDEKLFF.

This clonotype has a count of ten or more. The chain carries TRBV5-1 and TRBJ2-3, with TRBD1 identical over 12 bases. The germline CDR1 and CDR2 sequences are SGHRS and YFSETQ. This CDR3 has 16 residues. V lost 3 bases to trimming and J lost 4 bases; unmatched junction nucleotides: 6. DNA of the CDR3: TGCGCCAGCAGCTCAACCGGGACAGGGGGCGCAGATACGCAGTATTTT. Amino acid sequence: CASSSTGTGGADTQYF. Complete variable domain (other parts from reference TRBV5-1 and TRBJ2-3): KAGVTQTPRYLIKTRGQQVTLSCSPISGHRSVSWYQQTPGQGLQFLFEYFSETQRNKGNFPGRFSGRQFSNSRSEMNVSTLELGDSALYLCASSSTGTGGADTQYFGPGTRLTVL.

This clonotype was detected only a few times. A much larger clone lies one base from this, so it may be a read error. The rearrangement uses TRBV9 and TRBJ2-1; 7 bases are a match to TRBD2. The J call is uncertain, as TRBJ2-7 better fits the DNA end. The CDR3 length is 15 residues. Germline V gives CDR1 SGDLS, CDR2 YYNGEE. The CDR3 spells CASSVGGGLYNEQYF. The DNA for the CDR3 is TGTGCCAGCAGCGTAGGCGGGGGTTTATACAATGAGCAGTACTTC.

This clonotype showed up just a few times. The genes are TRBV14 and TRBJ1-5; possible D gene TRBD1, 5 bases. V shed 1 base and J shed 11 bases, with 12 bases lying between them. CDR1 and CDR2 from the germline V gene are SGHDN and FVKESK. This CDR3 spans 13 amino acids. The CDR3 loop is CASSQGATGAQHF. CDR3 sequence (DNA): TGTGCCAGCAGCCAAGGCGCTACGGGGGCCCAGCATTTT.

This clonotype was recorded at least ten times. The chain recombines TRBV5-1 with TRBJ2-1; D remains ambiguous. Germline CDR1 SGHRS, CDR2 YFSETQ. CDR3 length equals 13 residues. The ends were cut back, 2 bases at V and 6 bases at J, with 9 bases in the middle. CDR3 loop: CASSLSVPNEQFF. Here the CDR3 DNA reads TGCGCCAGCAGCTTATCGGTTCCCAATGAGCAGTTCTTC.

CDR3 in DNA: TGTGCCAGCAGCGTACTGGACAGGGGGAACACTGAAGCTTTCTTT. It codes for CASSVLDRGNTEAFF. The chain joins TRBV9 to TRBJ1-1; TRBD1 aligns across 9 bases. Germline-derived CDR1 and CDR2 are SGDLS and YYNGEE. J gave up 1 base and V 1 base, and 2 bases lay outside the gene matches. The CDR3 contains 15 residues.

The table lists this clonotype with a count of one. This chain joins TRBV6-2 or TRBV6-3 and TRBJ2-2; TRBD1 agrees at 7 bases. CDR1 is MNHEY, CDR2 SVGEGT, per germline. V lost 7 bases to trimming and J lost 1 base; unmatched junction nucleotides: 6. This CDR3 comprises 15 residues. As DNA, the CDR3 is TGTGCCAGCAACCCTGACAGGGTGAACACCGGGGAGCTGTTTTTT. It yields the protein CASNPDRVNTGELFF.

The genes are TRBV4-3 and TRBJ2-3; 15 bases are shared with TRBD2. Germline loops: CDR1 LGHNA, CDR2 YSLEER. V lost 0 bases to trimming and J lost 3 bases; unmatched junction nucleotides: 4. This CDR3 contains 18 residues. The CDR3: CASSQDLGLAGGTDTQYF. The CDR3 DNA reads as TGCGCCAGCAGCCAAGATCTTGGACTAGCGGGGGGGACAGATACGCAGTATTTT.

The rearrangement uses TRBV6-6 and TRBJ1-1; perhaps TRBD1 as D (5 bases). Germline-derived CDR1 and CDR2 are MNHNY and SVGAGI (reference sequence). Between the trimmed V and J ends, which lost 8 bases and 5 bases, there was a span of 21 bases. This CDR3 has 15 amino acids. Written as DNA, the CDR3 is TGTGCCAGCGGCCAAAGGGTCGGGGGTCGGACTGAAGCTTTCTTT. Its protein product is CASGQRVGGRTEAFF.

This clonotype was observed a few times. The genes are TRBV6-5 and TRBJ1-5; D call uncertain. Trimming stripped 6 bases from V and 3 bases from J, with 15 bases between. Germline V lookup: CDR1 MNHEY, CDR2 SVGAGI. The CDR3 length is 15 residues. The CDR3 nucleotides are TGTGCCAGCAGCCGAACGGGCCAGCTCAATCAGCCCCAGCATTTT. It yields the protein CASSRTGQLNQPQHF.

This clonotype has only a few counts. The chain has TRBV28 and TRBJ2-2; 7 bases agree with TRBD1. The CDR3 length is 17 residues. V lost 7 bases and J lost 6; bases outside the gene matches: 17. CDR1 MDHEN and CDR2 SYDVKM come from the germline V gene. The CDR3 here is CASTLNPGTVNPGELFF. The CDR3 DNA reads as TGTGCCAGCACCCTTAATCCCGGGACAGTTAATCCCGGGGAGCTGTTTTTT. Supplemented by reference TRBV28 and TRBJ2-2, the full variable domain reads DVKVTQSSRYLVKRTGEKVFLECVQDMDHENMFWYRQDPGLGLRLIYFSYDVKMKEKGDIPEGYSVSREKKERFSLILESASTNQTSMYLCASTLNPGTVNPGELFFGEGSRLTVL.

This clonotype was seen many times. The chain recombines TRBV11-3 with TRBJ2-1; 9 bases map to TRBD2. CDR3 size: 16 residues. Germline lookup yields CDR1 SGHNT and CDR2 YENEEA. V was pared by 0 bases and J by 7 bases, with 7 bases of the junction left unmatched. The CDR3 protein is CASSLDGAGGRNEQFF. Written as DNA, the CDR3 is TGTGCCAGCAGCTTAGACGGGGCGGGGGGGCGGAATGAGCAGTTCTTC.

Only a few counts were recorded for this clonotype. The CDR3 nucleotides read TGCGCCAGCAGCCTACTTCCACAGAGAGGAGGAGAAAAACTGTTTTTT. Protein product: CASSLLPQRGGEKLFF. This chain links TRBV5-1 with TRBJ1-4; D remains ambiguous. The CDR3 totals 16 residues. Trimming cost V 4 bases and J 8 bases, with 21 bases left between them. CDR1 is SGHRS, CDR2 YFSETQ, per germline.

This clonotype was seen ten or more times. The V and J genes are TRBV6-2 or TRBV6-3 and TRBJ2-1, with D possibly being TRBD2 (5 bases). The CDR3 has 14 residues. Germline V gene data show CDR1 as MNHEY and CDR2 as SVGEGT. Trimming removed 6 bases from V and 1 base from J, with 10 bases in between. Here the CDR3 DNA reads TGTGCCAGCAGCCGGGCGGGTTCCTACAATGAGCAGTTCTTC. This translates into CASSRAGSYNEQFF.

Comments on this clonotype: At one of its ends the junction is not consistent with the germline gene, which may arise from a read error. This chain joins TRBV5-5 and TRBJ2-1, with TRBD1 as a possible D gene (5 bases). The length of the CDR3 is 14 residues. Germline V lookup: CDR1 SGHKS, CDR2 YYEKEE (reference sequence). The DNA of the CDR3 is TGCGCCAGCAGCGCCAGGGCTCCCTACAATGAGCAGTTCTTC. Protein: CASSARAPYNEQFF.